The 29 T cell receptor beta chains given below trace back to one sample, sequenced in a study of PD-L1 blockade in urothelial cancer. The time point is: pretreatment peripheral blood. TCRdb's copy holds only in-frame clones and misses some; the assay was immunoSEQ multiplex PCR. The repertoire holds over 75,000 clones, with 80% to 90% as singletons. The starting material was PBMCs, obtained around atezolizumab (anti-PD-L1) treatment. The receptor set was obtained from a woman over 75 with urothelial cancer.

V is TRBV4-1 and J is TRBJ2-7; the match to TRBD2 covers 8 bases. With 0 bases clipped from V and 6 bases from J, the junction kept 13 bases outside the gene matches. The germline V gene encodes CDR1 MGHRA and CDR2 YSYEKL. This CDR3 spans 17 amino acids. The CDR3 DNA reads TGCGCCAGCAGCCAAGACTCGGGGACTAGTGATGCTGGCGAGCAGTACTTC. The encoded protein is CASSQDSGTSDAGEQYF.

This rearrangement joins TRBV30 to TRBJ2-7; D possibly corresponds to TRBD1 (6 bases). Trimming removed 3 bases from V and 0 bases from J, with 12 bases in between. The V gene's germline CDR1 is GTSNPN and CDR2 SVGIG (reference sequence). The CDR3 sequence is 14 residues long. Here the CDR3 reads CAWSPDRSSYEQYF. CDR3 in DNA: TGTGCCTGGAGCCCCGACAGGAGCTCCTACGAGCAGTACTTC.

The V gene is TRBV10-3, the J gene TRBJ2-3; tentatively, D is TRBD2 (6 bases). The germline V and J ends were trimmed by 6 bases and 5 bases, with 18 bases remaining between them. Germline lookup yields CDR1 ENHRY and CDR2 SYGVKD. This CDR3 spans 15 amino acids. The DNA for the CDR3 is TGTGCCATCAGGGTCCCCGGGAGTGGAGTAGATACGCAGTATTTT. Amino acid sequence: CAIRVPGSGVDTQYF.

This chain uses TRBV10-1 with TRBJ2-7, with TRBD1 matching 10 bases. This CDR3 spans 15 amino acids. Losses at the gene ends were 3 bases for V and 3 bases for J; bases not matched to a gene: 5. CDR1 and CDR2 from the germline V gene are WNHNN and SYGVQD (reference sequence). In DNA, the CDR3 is TGCGCCAGCAGTGATGGTGGACAGGGGGGCTACGAGCAGTACTTC. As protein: CASSDGGQGGYEQYF.

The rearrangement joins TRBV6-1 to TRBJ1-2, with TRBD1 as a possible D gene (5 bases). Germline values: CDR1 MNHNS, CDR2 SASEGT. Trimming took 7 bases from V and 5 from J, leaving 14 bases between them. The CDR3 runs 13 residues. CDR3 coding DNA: TGTGCCAGCATCATCTTTCAGGGATATGGCTACACCTTC. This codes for CASIIFQGYGYTF.

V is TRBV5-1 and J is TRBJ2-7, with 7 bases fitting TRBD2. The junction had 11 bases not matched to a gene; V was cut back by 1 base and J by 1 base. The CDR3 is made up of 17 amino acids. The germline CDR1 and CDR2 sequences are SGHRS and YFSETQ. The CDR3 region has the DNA TGCGCCAGCAGCTTGTCTGTCGCTAGCGGATCTTCCTACGAGCAGTACTTC. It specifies CASSLSVASGSSYEQYF.

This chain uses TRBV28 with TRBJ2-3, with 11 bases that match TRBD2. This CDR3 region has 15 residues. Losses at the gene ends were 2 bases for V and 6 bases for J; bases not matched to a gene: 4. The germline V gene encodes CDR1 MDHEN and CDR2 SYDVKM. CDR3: CASSLASGRFDTQYF. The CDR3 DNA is TGTGCCAGCAGTTTAGCTAGCGGGAGGTTTGATACGCAGTATTTT.

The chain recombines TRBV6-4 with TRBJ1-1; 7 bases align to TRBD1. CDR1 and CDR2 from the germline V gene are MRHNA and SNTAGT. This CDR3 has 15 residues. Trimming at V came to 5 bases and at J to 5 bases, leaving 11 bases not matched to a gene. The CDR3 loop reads CASSLDRASNTEAFF. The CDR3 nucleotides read TGTGCCAGCAGTCTCGACAGGGCTAGTAATACTGAAGCTTTCTTT.

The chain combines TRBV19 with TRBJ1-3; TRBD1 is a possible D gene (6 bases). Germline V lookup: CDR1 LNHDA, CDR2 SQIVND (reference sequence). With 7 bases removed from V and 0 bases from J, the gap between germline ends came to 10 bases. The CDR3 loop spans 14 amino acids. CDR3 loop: CASMNRASGNTIYF. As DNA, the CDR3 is TGTGCCAGTATGAACAGGGCCTCTGGAAACACCATATATTTT.

The CDR3 DNA is TGTGCCAGCAGCCCCCGACAGGGGGGGGCCCAGCATTTT. Encoded protein: CASSPRQGGAQHF. The chain joins TRBV7-8 to TRBJ1-5; 9 positions match TRBD1. Per germline, CDR1 SGHVS and CDR2 FQNEAQ. Trimming at V came to 5 bases and at J to 11 bases, leaving 7 bases not matched to a gene. The CDR3 is made up of 13 amino acids.

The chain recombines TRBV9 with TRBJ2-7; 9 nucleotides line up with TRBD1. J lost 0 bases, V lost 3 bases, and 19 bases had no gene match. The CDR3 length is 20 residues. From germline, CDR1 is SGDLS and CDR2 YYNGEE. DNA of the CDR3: TGTGCCAGCAGCGATCCGGGACAGGGACGCGGGCGGCCGAGCTCCTACGAGCAGTACTTC. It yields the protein CASSDPGQGRGRPSSYEQYF.

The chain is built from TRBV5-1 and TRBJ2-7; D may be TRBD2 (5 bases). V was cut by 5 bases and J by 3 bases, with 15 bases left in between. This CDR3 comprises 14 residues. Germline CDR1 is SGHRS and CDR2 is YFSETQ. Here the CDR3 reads CASRGSGNYYEQYF. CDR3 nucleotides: TGCGCCAGCAGAGGAAGCGGAAACTACTACGAGCAGTACTTC.

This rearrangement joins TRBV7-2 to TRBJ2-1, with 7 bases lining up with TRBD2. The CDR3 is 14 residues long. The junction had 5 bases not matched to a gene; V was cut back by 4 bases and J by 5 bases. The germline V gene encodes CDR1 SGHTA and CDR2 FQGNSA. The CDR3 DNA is TGTGCCAGCAGCTCCTGGGGGGGGGACAATGAGCAGTTCTTC. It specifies CASSSWGGDNEQFF.

CDR3 in amino acids: CASSPSDRNYGYTF. CDR3 nucleotides: TGTGCCAGCTCACCATCGGACAGAAACTATGGCTACACCTTC. The chain couples TRBV18 to TRBJ1-2; TRBD1 is a possible D gene (6 bases). This CDR3 spans 14 amino acids. From germline, CDR1 is KGHSH and CDR2 LQKENI. V lost 2 bases to trimming and J lost 2 bases, with 9 bases between them.

As DNA, the CDR3 is TGTGCCAGCAGTTCCGGACTAGCGACCTACAATGAGCAGTTCTTC. Its translation: CASSSGLATYNEQFF. The chain joins TRBV6-5 to TRBJ2-1; TRBD2 aligns across 9 bases. This CDR3 contains 15 residues. With V trimmed by 4 bases and J by 2 bases, 3 bases remained unmatched. The germline CDR1 and CDR2 sequences are MNHEY and SVGAGI.

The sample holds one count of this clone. DNA of the CDR3: TGTGCCAGCAGCTACGCCGGGAGAACTGGTGAGCAGTTCTTC. Translating it yields CASSYAGRTGEQFF. The chain couples TRBV11-2 to TRBJ2-1; tentatively, D is TRBD2 (6 bases). The CDR3 runs 14 residues. Germline CDR1 SGHAT, CDR2 FQNNGV. Trimming took 4 bases from V and 9 from J, leaving 16 bases between them.

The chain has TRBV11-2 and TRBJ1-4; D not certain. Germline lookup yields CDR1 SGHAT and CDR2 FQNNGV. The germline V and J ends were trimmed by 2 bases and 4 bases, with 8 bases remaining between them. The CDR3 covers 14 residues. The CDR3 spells CASSLRGVNEKLFF. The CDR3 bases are TGTGCCAGCAGCTTACGAGGTGTTAATGAAAAACTGTTTTTT.

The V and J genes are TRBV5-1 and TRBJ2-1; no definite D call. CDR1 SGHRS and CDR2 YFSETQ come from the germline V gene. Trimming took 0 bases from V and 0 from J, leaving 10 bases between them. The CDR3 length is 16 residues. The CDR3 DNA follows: TGCGCCAGCAGCTTGGGTGCGAGCATCTCCTACAATGAGCAGTTCTTC. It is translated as CASSLGASISYNEQFF.

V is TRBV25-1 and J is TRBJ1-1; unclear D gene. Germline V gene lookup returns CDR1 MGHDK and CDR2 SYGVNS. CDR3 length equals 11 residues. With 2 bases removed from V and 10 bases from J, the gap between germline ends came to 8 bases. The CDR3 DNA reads TGTGCCAGCAGTGAAAGTGCAGGAGCTTTCTTT. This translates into CASSESAGAFF. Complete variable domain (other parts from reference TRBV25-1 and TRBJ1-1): EADIYQTPRYLVIGTGKKITLECSQTMGHDKMYWYQQDPGMELHLIHYSYGVNSTEKGDLSSESTVSRIRTEHFPLTLESARPSHTSQYLCASSESAGAFFGQGTRLTVV.

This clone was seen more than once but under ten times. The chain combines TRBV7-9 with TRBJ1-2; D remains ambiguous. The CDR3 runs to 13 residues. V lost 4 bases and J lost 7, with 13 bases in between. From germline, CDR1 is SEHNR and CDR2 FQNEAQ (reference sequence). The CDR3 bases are TGTGCCAGCAGCTCTTCCTTGGGAGGTGGCTACACCTTC. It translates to CASSSSLGGGYTF.

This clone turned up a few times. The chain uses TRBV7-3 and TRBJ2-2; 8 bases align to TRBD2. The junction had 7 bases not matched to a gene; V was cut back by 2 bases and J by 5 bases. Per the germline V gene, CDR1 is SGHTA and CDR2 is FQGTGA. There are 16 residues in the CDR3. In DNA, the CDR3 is TGTGCCAGCAGCTTAGACGGGAGGGCCGGGACCGGGGAGCTGTTTTTT. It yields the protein CASSLDGRAGTGELFF.

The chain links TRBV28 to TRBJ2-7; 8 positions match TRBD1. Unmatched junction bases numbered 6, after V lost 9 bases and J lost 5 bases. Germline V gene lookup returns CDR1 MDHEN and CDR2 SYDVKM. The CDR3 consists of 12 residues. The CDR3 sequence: CASLDRVNEQYF. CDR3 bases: TGTGCCAGTCTGGACAGGGTTAACGAGCAGTACTTC.

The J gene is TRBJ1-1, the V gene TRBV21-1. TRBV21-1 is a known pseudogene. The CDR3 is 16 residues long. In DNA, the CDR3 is TGTGCCAGCAGCAAGGAGGGACCCCCCATGAACACTGAAGCTTTCTTT. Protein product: CASSKEGPPMNTEAFF.

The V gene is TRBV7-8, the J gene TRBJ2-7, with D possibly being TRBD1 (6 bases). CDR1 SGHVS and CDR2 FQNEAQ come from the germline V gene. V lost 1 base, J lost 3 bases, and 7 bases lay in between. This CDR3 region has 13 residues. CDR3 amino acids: CASSLGGRYEQYF. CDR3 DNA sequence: TGTGCCAGCAGCTTAGGGGGGCGCTACGAGCAGTACTTC.

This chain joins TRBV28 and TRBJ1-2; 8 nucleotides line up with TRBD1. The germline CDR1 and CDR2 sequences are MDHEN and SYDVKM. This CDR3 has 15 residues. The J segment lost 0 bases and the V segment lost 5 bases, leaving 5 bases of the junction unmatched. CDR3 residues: CASSPLGQANYGYTF. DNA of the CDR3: TGTGCCAGCAGTCCCTTGGGACAGGCTAACTATGGCTACACCTTC.

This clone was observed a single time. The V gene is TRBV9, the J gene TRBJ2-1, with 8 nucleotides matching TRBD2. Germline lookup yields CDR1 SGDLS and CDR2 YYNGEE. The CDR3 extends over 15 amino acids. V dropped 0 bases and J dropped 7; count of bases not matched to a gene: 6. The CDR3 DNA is TGTGCCAGCAGCGTAGCAGCGGGAGTATGGAATGAGCAGTTCTTC. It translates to CASSVAAGVWNEQFF.

In DNA form, the CDR3 reads TGTGCCAGCAGCGGACTTGGACAGAATAATTCACCCCTCCACTTT. Its protein is CASSGLGQNNSPLHF. This chain links TRBV9 with TRBJ1-6; possibly TRBD1 for D (6 bases). With 3 bases removed from V and 5 bases from J, the gap between germline ends came to 12 bases. Germline CDR1 is SGDLS and CDR2 is YYNGEE. This CDR3 spans 15 amino acids. Full variable domain (outside the CDR3, taken from reference TRBV9 and TRBJ1-6): DSGVTQTPKHLITATGQRVTLRCSPRSGDLSVYWYQQSLDQGLQFLIQYYNGEERAKGNILERFSAQQFPDLHSELNLSSLELGDSALYFCASSGLGQNNSPLHFGNGTRLTVT.

As DNA, the CDR3 is TGTGCCAGCAGCCAAGGTAGGGGCAGTAACACTGAAGCTTTCTTT. Residues: CASSQGRGSNTEAFF. This chain uses TRBV14 with TRBJ1-1, with D possibly TRBD1 on 5 matching bases. Germline CDR1 and CDR2: SGHDN and FVKESK. The length of the CDR3 is 15 residues. V shed 1 base and J shed 2 bases, with 11 bases lying between them.

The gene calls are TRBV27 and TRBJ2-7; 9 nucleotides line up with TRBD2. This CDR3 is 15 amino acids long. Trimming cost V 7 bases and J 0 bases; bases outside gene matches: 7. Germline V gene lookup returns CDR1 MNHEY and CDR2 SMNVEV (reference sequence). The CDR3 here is CASTWNSGSSYEQYF. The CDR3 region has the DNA TGTGCCAGCACCTGGAATAGCGGGAGCTCCTACGAGCAGTACTTC.